The entry below describes one TCR beta chain. Germline values: CDR1 SGHDN, CDR2 FVKESK. The ends were cut back, 5 bases at V and 8 bases at J, with 12 bases in the middle. CDR3 size: 12 residues. The data were obtained in a study of T cell repertoires in cytomegalovirus infection. TCRdb reprocessed the reads via MiXCR and lists one record per CDR3 protein. The table has more than 350,000 distinct CDR3 sequences, under 40% seen once. The clonotype comes from a human donor in good health (CMV status not recorded). Some clones in this sample may be carry-over from other donors' samples. Sequenced: PBMCs. This chain joins TRBV14 and TRBJ1-1, with D possibly matching TRBD1 (6 bases). CDR3 coding DNA: TGTGCCAGCAGCTCTTGGACAGCAGAAGCTTTCTTT. Amino acids: CASSSWTAEAFF.